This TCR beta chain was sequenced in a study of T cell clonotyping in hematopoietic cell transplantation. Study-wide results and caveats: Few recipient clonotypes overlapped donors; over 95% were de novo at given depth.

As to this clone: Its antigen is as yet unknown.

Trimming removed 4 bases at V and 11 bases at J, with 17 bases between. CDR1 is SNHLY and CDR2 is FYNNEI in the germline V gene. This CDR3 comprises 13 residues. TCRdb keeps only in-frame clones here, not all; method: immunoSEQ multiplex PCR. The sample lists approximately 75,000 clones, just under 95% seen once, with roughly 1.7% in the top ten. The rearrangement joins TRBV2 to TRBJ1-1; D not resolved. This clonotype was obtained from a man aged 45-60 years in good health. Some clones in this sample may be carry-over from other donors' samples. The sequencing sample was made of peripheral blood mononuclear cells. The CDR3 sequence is CASSVGFMDLAFF. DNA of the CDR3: TGTGCCAGCAGTGTTGGTTTTATGGATTTGGCTTTCTTT.